This section outlines one TCR beta chain sequence together with its context. The data stem from a study of control samples from healthy donors and cancer patients. Here immunoSEQ multiplex PCR was the method, and the copy in TCRdb shows in-frame clones only, minus some. The table lists 100,000 or so clones, approximately 81% of them singletons. J was trimmed by 2 bases and V by 5 bases; bases with no gene match: 7. The germline V gene encodes CDR1 SGHTA and CDR2 FQGNSA. The CDR3 runs to 18 residues. The chain employs TRBV7-2 and TRBJ2-6, with 12 bases that match TRBD2. This clonotype was obtained from a woman aged 30 to 39 in good health. The source material was blood. The CDR3, as DNA: TGTGCCAGCAGCACCCGGCTAGCGGGGGGGCCTGGGGCCAACGTCCTGACTTTC. Protein sequence: CASSTRLAGGPGANVLTF.